This T cell receptor beta chain derives from a study of T cell responses to AZD1222 COVID-19 vaccine. The study's findings and limits: Nearly half of the spike-specific TCRs reportedly recognize variant regions that carry no mutations. Donors, mostly white British, included more females; clonal diversity was possibly underestimated. Baseline serostatus was positive in only a handful of AZD1222 recipients. Sampled repertoires all dated from after the peak T cell response.

TCRdb keeps only in-frame clones here, not all; method: immunoSEQ multiplex PCR. The data show 90,000 to 95,000 clones, with around 90% seen just once and about 20% held by the top ten. Per the germline V gene, CDR1 is KGHSH and CDR2 is LQKENI. Trimming removed 0 bases at V and 4 bases at J, with 13 bases between. The CDR3 length is 16 residues. On this clone itself: Its antigen is as yet unknown.

The receptor was derived from an adult in good health. This chain connects TRBV18 to TRBJ1-5; D remains ambiguous. The sequencing here drew on peripheral blood, taken on day 0 of AZD1222 vaccination. Written as DNA, the CDR3 is TGTGCCAGCTCACCACCAGGGCTCGCACGGAATCAGCCCCAGCATTTT. Translation: CASSPPGLARNQPQHF.